One and the same sample provided the 15 T cell receptor beta chains below, sequenced in a study of beta chain features in type 1 diabetes. Their specific antigens are unknown. Study conclusions and caveats: Significant though moderate, a shortening of TCRB CDR3s appeared in all four CD4+ subsets of Type 1 diabetes patients.

TCRB transcripts that were expressed got sequenced, as all of the isolated RNA had been reverse transcribed. Data came from immunoSEQ multiplex PCR; TCRdb stores just in-frame clones and leaves some out. This sample yields 230,000 or so clones, of which 15% to 20% are seen a single time; approximately 0.086% belongs to the top ten. Sequences were obtained from naive CD4+ T cells from blood. These receptors all stem from a man aged 30 to 39 with type 1 diabetes.

This clone turned up a few times. The genes are TRBV9 and TRBJ2-5; TRBD2 is a possible D gene (6 bases). Germline V lookup: CDR1 SGDLS, CDR2 YYNGEE. The CDR3 length is 15 residues. Trimming removed 0 bases at V and 1 base at J, with 10 bases between. In nucleotides, the CDR3 is TGTGCCAGCAGCGTAGGGGGAGGCCCCCAAGAGACCCAGTACTTC. This sequence encodes CASSVGGGPQETQYF.

This clone was seen more than once but under ten times. The chain employs TRBV14 and TRBJ2-5; TRBD1 aligns across 7 bases. Germline trimming cut 4 bases from V and 7 bases from J; bases unmatched to any gene: 9. CDR1 is SGHDN, CDR2 FVKESK, per germline. The CDR3 runs to 14 residues. The CDR3 loop reads CASSPIQGIRTQYF. CDR3 coding DNA: TGTGCCAGCAGCCCAATACAGGGGATTCGGACCCAGTACTTC.

The chain couples TRBV5-1 to TRBJ2-6; D gene ambiguous. The CDR3 consists of 14 residues. Trimming cost V 7 bases and J 3 bases, with 11 bases left between them. CDR1 SGHRS and CDR2 YFSETQ come from the germline V gene. CDR3 in DNA: TGCGCCAGCTACAATCGCGGTGGGGCCAACGTCCTGACTTTC. Translating it yields CASYNRGGANVLTF.

This clone was seen only a few times. This sample also contains other DNA sequences that code for the same CDR3. This rearrangement joins TRBV20-1 to TRBJ2-7, with D hard to call. CDR1 and CDR2 (germline): DFQATT, SNEGSKA (reference sequence). The germline V and J ends were trimmed by 3 bases and 4 bases, with 4 bases remaining between them. The CDR3 is 10 residues long. The CDR3 protein is CSASEYEQYF. Here the CDR3 DNA reads TGCAGTGCTAGCGAGTACGAGCAGTACTTC.

This clone has a handful of counts. The chain employs TRBV9 and TRBJ2-3; D gene unclear. Germline assignment: CDR1 SGDLS and CDR2 YYNGEE. The CDR3 sequence is 13 residues long. Trimming pared 2 bases from V and 2 bases from J, leaving 6 bases between. The CDR3 region has the DNA TGTGCCAGCAGCGTTATAATCACAGATACGCAGTATTTT. Its protein product is CASSVIITDTQYF. Using reference TRBV9 and TRBJ2-3 for the parts outside the CDR3, the full variable domain is DSGVTQTPKHLITATGQRVTLRCSPRSGDLSVYWYQQSLDQGLQFLIQYYNGEERAKGNILERFSAQQFPDLHSELNLSSLELGDSALYFCASSVIITDTQYFGPGTRLTVL.

This clone occurred a few times. The V and J genes are TRBV30 and TRBJ2-7; maybe TRBD2 (6 bases). In germline, CDR1 is GTSNPN, CDR2 SVGIG (reference sequence). V dropped 0 bases and J dropped 5 bases, with 14 bases sitting between them. CDR3 size: 14 residues. The CDR3 DNA sequence: TGTGCCTGGAGTGTTCGACTAGGTATGGACGAGCAGTACTTC. It yields the protein CAWSVRLGMDEQYF.

This clone came up a few times. The V call is TRBV18, the J call TRBJ2-5; 7 nucleotides align to TRBD1. The CDR3 totals 13 residues. CDR1 is KGHSH and CDR2 is LQKENI in the germline V gene. J lost 3 bases, V lost 5 bases, and 3 bases had no gene match. The CDR3 DNA reads as TGTGCCAGCTCATCTGACAGGGAAGAGACCCAGTACTTC. Amino acids: CASSSDREETQYF.

The J gene is TRBJ2-3, the V gene TRBV9; D is possibly TRBD1 (5 bases). V gave up 3 bases and J gave up 4 bases, with 9 bases separating them. Germline V gene sequence: CDR1 SGDLS, CDR2 YYNGEE. This CDR3 spans 13 amino acids. CDR3 sequence: CASSATRADTQYF. The CDR3 coding sequence is TGTGCCAGCAGCGCAACCAGGGCAGATACGCAGTATTTT.

The chain joins TRBV27 to TRBJ2-7; 9 bases are shared with TRBD1. The germline gives CDR1 MNHEY, CDR2 SMNVEV (reference sequence). J gave up 1 base and V 5 bases, and 6 bases lay outside the gene matches. The CDR3 loop spans 15 amino acids. The CDR3 DNA sequence: TGTGCCAGCAGTCTCCCGGGACAGGGATCCTACGAGCAGTACTTC. Translation: CASSLPGQGSYEQYF.

The chain recombines TRBV5-6 with TRBJ2-1, with 8 bases identical to TRBD2. CDR3 length: 15 residues. Germline V gives CDR1 SGHDT, CDR2 YYEEEE. With V trimmed by 1 base and J by 3 bases, 3 bases remained unmatched. CDR3 bases: TGTGCCAGCAGCTTGATAACTAGCGGCTACAATGAGCAGTTCTTC. It translates to CASSLITSGYNEQFF.

The V call is TRBV30, the J call TRBJ2-7; D assignment may be TRBD1 or TRBD2 (6 bases each). This CDR3 has 11 amino acids. Germline V lookup: CDR1 GTSNPN, CDR2 SVGIG (reference sequence). V was clipped by 4 bases and J by 12 bases, with 16 bases between them. The CDR3 DNA reads as TGTGCCTGGACCCGGGGGCGGGTGGGGTACTTC. It specifies CAWTRGRVGYF.

This sequence joins TRBV28 and TRBJ2-1; 9 positions match TRBD1. The CDR3 totals 15 residues. Germline trimming cut 5 bases from V and 8 bases from J; bases unmatched to any gene: 10. Germline V lookup: CDR1 MDHEN, CDR2 SYDVKM. The CDR3: CASSGSDRGSYEQFF. CDR3 nucleotides: TGTGCCAGCAGTGGCTCGGACAGGGGATCTTATGAGCAGTTCTTC.

This clone turned up a few times. V is TRBV5-1 and J is TRBJ2-5; 7 positions agree with TRBD2. V shed 0 bases and J 3 bases; nucleotides not matched to a gene: 2. The CDR3 covers 14 residues. Germline V gene lookup returns CDR1 SGHRS and CDR2 YFSETQ. CDR3 in amino acids: CASSLGREEETQYF. CDR3 bases: TGCGCCAGCAGCTTGGGACGGGAGGAAGAGACCCAGTACTTC.

This clone was seen a handful of times. The chain has TRBV18 and TRBJ2-1; no clear D gene. Germline lookup yields CDR1 KGHSH and CDR2 LQKENI. CDR3 length equals 18 residues. Trimming took off 4 bases at V and 5 bases at J, with 24 bases between the two ends. This CDR3 is CASSRSSASATTDNEQFF. CDR3 sequence (DNA): TGTGCCAGCTCACGCTCGTCCGCCTCCGCAACAACCGACAATGAGCAGTTCTTC.

In this sample, this clone turned up a few times. The CDR3 protein is CASSVVVQPEHGYTF. The DNA for the CDR3 is TGTGCCAGCAGCGTAGTTGTACAGCCCGAGCATGGCTACACCTTC. The chain has TRBV9 and TRBJ1-2; D not resolved. V dropped 0 bases and J dropped 6 bases, with 15 bases sitting between them. This CDR3 comprises 15 residues. CDR1 and CDR2 (germline): SGDLS, YYNGEE.